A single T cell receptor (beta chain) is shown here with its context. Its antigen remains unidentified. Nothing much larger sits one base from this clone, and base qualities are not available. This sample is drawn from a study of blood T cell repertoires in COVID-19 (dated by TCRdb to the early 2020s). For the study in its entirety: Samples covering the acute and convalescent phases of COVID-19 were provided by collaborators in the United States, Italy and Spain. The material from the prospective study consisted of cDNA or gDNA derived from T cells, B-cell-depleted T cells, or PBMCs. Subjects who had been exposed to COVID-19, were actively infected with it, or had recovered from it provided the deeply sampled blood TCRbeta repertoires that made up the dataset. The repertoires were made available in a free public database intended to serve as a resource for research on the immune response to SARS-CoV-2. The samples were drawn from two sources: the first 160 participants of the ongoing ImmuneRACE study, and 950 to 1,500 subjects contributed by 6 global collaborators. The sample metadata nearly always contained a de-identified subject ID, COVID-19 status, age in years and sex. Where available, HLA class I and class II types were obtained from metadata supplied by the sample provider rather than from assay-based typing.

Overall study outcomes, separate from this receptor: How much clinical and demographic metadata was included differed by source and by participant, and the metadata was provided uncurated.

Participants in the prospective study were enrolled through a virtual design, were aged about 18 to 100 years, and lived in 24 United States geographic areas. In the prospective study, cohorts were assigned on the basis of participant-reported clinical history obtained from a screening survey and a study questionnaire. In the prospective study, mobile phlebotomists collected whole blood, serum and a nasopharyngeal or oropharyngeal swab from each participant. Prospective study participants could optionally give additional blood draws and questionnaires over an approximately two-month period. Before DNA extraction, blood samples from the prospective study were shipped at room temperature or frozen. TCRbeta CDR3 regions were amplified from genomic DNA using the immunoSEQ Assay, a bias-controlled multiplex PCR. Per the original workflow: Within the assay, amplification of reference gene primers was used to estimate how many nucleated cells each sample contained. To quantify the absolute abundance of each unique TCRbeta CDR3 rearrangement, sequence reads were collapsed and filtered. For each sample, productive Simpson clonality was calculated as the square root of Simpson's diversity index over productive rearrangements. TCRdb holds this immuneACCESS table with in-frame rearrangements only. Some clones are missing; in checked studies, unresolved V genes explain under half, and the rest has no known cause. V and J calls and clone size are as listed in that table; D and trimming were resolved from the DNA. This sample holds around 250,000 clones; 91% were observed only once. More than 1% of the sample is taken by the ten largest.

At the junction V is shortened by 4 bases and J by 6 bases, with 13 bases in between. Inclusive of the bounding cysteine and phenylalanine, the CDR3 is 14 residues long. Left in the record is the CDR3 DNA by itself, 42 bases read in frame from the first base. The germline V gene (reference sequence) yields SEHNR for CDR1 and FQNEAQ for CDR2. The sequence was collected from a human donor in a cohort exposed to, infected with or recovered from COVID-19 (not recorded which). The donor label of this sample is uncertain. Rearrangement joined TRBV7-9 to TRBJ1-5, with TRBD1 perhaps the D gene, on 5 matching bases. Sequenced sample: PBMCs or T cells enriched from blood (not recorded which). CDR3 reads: CASSSQGKGQPQHF. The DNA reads TGTGCCAGCAGCTCCCAGGGAAAGGGTCAGCCCCAGCATTTT.